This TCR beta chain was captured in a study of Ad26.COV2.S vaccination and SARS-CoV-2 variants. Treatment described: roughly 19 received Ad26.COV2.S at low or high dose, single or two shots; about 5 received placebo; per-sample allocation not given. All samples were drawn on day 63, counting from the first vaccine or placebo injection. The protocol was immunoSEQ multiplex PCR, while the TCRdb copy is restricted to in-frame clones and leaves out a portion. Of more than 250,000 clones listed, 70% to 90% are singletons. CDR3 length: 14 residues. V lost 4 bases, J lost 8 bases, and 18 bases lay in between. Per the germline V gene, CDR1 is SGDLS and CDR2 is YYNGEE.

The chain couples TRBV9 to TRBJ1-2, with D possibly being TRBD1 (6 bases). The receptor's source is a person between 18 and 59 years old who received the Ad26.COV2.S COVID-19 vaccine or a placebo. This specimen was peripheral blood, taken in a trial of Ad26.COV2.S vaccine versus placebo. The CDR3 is CASSPREGGWGYTF. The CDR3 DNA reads TGTGCCAGCAGCCCCAGAGAGGGGGGGTGGGGCTACACCTTC.